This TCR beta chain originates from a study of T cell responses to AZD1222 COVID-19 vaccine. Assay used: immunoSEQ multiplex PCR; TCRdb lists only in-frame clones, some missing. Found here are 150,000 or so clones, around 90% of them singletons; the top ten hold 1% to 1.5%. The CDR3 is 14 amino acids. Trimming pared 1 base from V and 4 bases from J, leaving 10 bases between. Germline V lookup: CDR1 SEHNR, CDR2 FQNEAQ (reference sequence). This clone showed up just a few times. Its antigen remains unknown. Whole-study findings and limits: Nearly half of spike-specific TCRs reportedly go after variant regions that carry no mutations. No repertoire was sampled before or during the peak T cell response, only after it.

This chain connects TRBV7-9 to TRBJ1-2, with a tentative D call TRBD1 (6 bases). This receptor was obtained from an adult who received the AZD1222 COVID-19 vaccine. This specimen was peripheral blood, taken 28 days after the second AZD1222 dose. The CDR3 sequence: CASSLVDRFYGYTF. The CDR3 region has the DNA TGTGCCAGCAGCTTAGTGGACAGATTCTATGGCTACACCTTC. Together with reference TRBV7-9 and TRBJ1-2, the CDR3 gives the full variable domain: DTGVSQNPRHKITKRGQNVTFRCDPISEHNRLYWYRQTLGQGPEFLTYFQNEAQLEKSRLLSDRFSAERPKGSFSTLEIQRTEQGDSAMYLCASSLVDRFYGYTFGSGTRLTVV.